The 7 T cell receptor beta chains presented below share a single source sample, sequenced in a study of T cell changes during pregnancy in multiple sclerosis. Measured with immunoSEQ multiplex PCR; TCRdb has only the in-frame clones, and not every one. The sample lists tens of thousands of clones, 88% occurring once. Sequences were derived from CD4+ T cells from peripheral blood mononuclear cells, sampled in the second trimester of pregnancy. The source of these receptors is a female donor with multiple sclerosis, enrolled in a pregnancy study.

This chain connects TRBV28 to TRBJ1-1; TRBD1 matches at 7 bases. Germline trimming cut 8 bases from V and 4 bases from J; bases unmatched to any gene: 4. CDR1 is MDHEN and CDR2 is SYDVKM in the germline V gene. The CDR3 extends over 12 amino acids. The CDR3 reads CASQTGPTEAFF. The CDR3 bases are TGTGCCAGCCAGACAGGGCCCACTGAAGCTTTCTTT.

This sequence joins TRBV2 and TRBJ2-1; 10 bases map to TRBD2. Per germline, CDR1 SNHLY and CDR2 FYNNEI. CDR3 length: 15 amino acids. The ends lost 6 bases at V and 7 bases at J; junction bases unmatched: 9. In nucleotides, the CDR3 is TGTGCCAGCAGCAGGCAGGGACTAGCGCCGAATGAGCAGTTCTTC. Residues: CASSRQGLAPNEQFF.

The chain has TRBV19 and TRBJ2-7; D possibly corresponds to TRBD1 (6 bases). This CDR3 is 13 amino acids long. The V gene's germline CDR1 is LNHDA and CDR2 SQIVND (reference sequence). V lost 3 bases and J 3 bases, leaving 9 bases between the germline ends. Here the CDR3 reads CASSITGLYEQYF. DNA of the CDR3: TGTGCCAGTAGTATTACAGGGCTCTACGAGCAGTACTTC.

The chain carries TRBV14 and TRBJ2-2; D remains unclear. The CDR3 runs 13 residues. Germline CDR1 SGHDN, CDR2 FVKESK. Between the trimmed V and J ends, which lost 3 bases and 1 base, there was a span of 3 bases. The DNA of the CDR3 is TGTGCCAGCAGCCACAAGAACACCGGGGAGCTGTTTTTT. Translating gives CASSHKNTGELFF. The full variable domain, with the rest looked up from reference TRBV14 and TRBJ2-2, is EAGVTQFPSHSVIEKGQTVTLRCDPISGHDNLYWYRRVMGKEIKFLLHFVKESKQDESGMPNNRFLAERTGGTYSTLKVQPAELEDSGVYFCASSHKNTGELFFGEGSRLTVL.

CDR3 nucleotides: TGTGCCAGTAGAACTAGCGAAAATAGCAATACGCAGTATTTT. Its protein is CASRTSENSNTQYF. The genes are TRBV19 and TRBJ2-3, with 7 bases identical to TRBD2. The CDR3 length is 14 residues. Trimming took 6 bases from V and 7 from J; bases not matched to a gene: 10. Germline V lookup: CDR1 LNHDA, CDR2 SQIVND (reference sequence).

This chain connects TRBV10-3 to TRBJ1-4, with TRBD1 matching 9 bases. The CDR3 runs 13 residues. V dropped 4 bases and J dropped 8; count of bases not matched to a gene: 2. Germline V gene data show CDR1 as ENHRY and CDR2 as SYGVKD. CDR3 sequence (DNA): TGTGCCATCAGTGGAGGACAGGGGGAAAAACTGTTTTTT. Protein product: CAISGGQGEKLFF.

The chain carries TRBV5-1 and TRBJ1-1, with D possibly being TRBD1 (6 bases). Trimming cost V 1 base and J 3 bases, with 10 bases left between them. This CDR3 is built from 14 residues. Germline V gene lookup returns CDR1 SGHRS and CDR2 YFSETQ. CDR3 nucleotides: TGCGCCAGCAGCTTGACAGGGAAGGACACTGAAGCTTTCTTT. Amino acid sequence: CASSLTGKDTEAFF.